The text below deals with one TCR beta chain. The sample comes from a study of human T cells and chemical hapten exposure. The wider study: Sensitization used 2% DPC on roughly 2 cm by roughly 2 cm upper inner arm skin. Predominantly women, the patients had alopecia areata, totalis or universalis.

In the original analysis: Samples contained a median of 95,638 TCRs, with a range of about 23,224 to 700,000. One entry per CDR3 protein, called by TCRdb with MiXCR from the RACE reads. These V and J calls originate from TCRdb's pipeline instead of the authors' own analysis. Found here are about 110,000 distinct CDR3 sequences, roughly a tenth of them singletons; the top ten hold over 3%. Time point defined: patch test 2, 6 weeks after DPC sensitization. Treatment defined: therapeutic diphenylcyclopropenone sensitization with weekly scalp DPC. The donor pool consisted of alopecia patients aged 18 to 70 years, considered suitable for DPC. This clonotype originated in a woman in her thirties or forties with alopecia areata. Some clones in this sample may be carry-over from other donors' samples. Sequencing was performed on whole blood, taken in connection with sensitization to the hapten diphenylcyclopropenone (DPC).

This CDR3 is CASSQAGTGIEQYF. The CDR3 DNA follows: TGTGCCAGCAGCCAAGCCGGGACAGGGATTGAGCAGTACTTC. The rearrangement uses TRBV4-2 and TRBJ2-7; 9 positions agree with TRBD1. With 1 base clipped from V and 7 bases from J, the junction kept 5 bases outside the gene matches. Germline V gene lookup returns CDR1 LGHNA and CDR2 YNFKEQ. The CDR3 loop spans 14 amino acids.